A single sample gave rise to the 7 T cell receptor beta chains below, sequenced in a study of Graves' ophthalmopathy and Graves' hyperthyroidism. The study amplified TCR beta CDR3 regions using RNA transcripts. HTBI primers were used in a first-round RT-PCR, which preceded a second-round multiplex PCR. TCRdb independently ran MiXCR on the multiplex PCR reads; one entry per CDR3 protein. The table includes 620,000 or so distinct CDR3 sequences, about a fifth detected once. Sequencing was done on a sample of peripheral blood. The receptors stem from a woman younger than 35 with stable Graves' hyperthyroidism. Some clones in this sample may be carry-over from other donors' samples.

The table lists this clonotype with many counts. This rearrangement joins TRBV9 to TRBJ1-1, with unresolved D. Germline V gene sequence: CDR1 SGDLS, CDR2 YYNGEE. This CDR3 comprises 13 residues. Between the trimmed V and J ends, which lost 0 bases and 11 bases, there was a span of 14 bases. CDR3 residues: CASSVDGPDNAFF. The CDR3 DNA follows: TGTGCCAGCAGCGTAGATGGACCCGATAATGCTTTCTTT.

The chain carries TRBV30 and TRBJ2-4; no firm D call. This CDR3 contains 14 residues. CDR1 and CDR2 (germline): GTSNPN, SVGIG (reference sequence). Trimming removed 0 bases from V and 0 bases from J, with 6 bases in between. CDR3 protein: CAWSVGVAKNIQYF. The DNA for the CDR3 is TGTGCCTGGAGTGTTGGGGTAGCCAAAAACATTCAGTACTTC. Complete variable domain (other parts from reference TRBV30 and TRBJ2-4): SQTIHQWPATLVQPVGSPLSLECTVEGTSNPNLYWYRQAAGRGLQLLFYSVGIGQISSEVPQNLSASRPQDRQFILSSKKLLLSDSGFYLCAWSVGVAKNIQYFGAGTRLSVL.

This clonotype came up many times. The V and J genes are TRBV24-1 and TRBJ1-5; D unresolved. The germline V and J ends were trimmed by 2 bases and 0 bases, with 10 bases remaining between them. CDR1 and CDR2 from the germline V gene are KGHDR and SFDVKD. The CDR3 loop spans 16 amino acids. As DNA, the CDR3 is TGTGCCACCAGTGATTCCCGGTACGATAGCAATCAGCCCCAGCATTTT. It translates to CATSDSRYDSNQPQHF.

The CDR3 reads CASSSLLSIGGAVFNQPQHF. For the CDR3, the DNA is TGTGCCAGCAGTTCTCTCCTCAGCATCGGAGGGGCGGTTTTCAATCAGCCCCAGCATTTT. The chain has TRBV6-2 or TRBV6-3 and TRBJ1-5; TRBD1 is a possible D gene (5 bases). Germline assignment: CDR1 MNHEY and CDR2 SVGEGT. V dropped 4 bases and J dropped 3 bases, with 28 bases sitting between them. This CDR3 region has 20 residues.

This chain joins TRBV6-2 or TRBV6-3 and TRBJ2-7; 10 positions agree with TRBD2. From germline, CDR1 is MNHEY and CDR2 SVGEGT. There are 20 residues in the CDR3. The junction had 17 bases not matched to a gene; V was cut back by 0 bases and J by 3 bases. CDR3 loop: CASSYSVASGSKAHVYEQYF. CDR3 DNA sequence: TGTGCCAGCAGTTACTCCGTGGCTAGCGGGAGTAAGGCCCACGTCTACGAGCAGTACTTC.

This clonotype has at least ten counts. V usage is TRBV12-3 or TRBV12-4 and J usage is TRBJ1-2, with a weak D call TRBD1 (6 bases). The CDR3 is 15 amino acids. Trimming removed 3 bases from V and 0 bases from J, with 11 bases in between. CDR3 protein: CASSLAGVANYGYTF. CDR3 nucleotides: TGTGCCAGCAGTTTGGCAGGGGTAGCTAACTATGGCTACACCTTC.

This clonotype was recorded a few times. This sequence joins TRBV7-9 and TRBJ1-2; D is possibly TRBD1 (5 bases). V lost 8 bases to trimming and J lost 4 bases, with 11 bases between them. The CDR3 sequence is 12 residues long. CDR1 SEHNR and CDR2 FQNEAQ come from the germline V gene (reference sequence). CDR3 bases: TGTGCCAGCGCAGGGCCTGGCTATGGCTACACCTTC. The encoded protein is CASAGPGYGYTF.